This T cell receptor (beta chain) was captured by sequencing in a study of T-cell reconstitution after alpha-beta-depleted transplantation in children. Regarding the study as a whole: The origin of alpha-beta T cells about two months after transplant was reportedly several hundred expanded graft clones. Several patients had high TCRbeta diversity at day 60; it came from surviving recipient T cells and thymic progenitors. Once a year had passed after transplant, T-cell counts and diversity came mostly from newly produced T cells.

The CDR3 sequence is 13 residues long. With 3 bases removed from V and 3 bases from J, the gap between germline ends came to 8 bases. CDR1 is KGHDR, CDR2 SFDVKD, per germline. Unique molecular identifiers were incorporated into the prepared TCRbeta library. From the PCR reads, TCRdb called clonotypes with MiXCR, one entry per CDR3 protein. The table records 450,000 to 700,000 distinct CDR3 sequences, 25% to 30% of them present only once. The table lists this clonotype with a few counts. Its antigen remains unidentified. This sequence joins TRBV24-1 and TRBJ2-7; D gene unclear. The sequence was collected from a boy under two years old with Wiskott-Aldrich syndrome, due to receive a stem cell transplant. Sequencing used PBMCs, obtained before TCRalphabeta/CD19-depleted stem cell transplant. The CDR3 here is CATSDGIYYEQYF. CDR3 nucleotides: TGTGCCACCAGTGATGGGATATACTACGAGCAGTACTTC.